The 3 T cell receptor beta chains listed next were all sequenced from one sample in a study of blood T cell repertoires in COVID-19. TCRdb's copy holds only in-frame clones and misses some; the assay was immunoSEQ multiplex PCR. Of 300,000 or so clones listed, about 87% are singletons. The source material was peripheral blood. The receptor set was obtained from a woman aged 40 to 49 who had recovered from COVID-19.

The chain joins TRBV9 to TRBJ1-2; possible D gene TRBD1, 6 bases. Per the germline V gene, CDR1 is SGDLS and CDR2 is YYNGEE. The V and J ends lost 0 bases and 7 bases respectively, with 10 bases between them. CDR3 length: 13 amino acids. CDR3 DNA sequence: TGTGCCAGCAGCGTAGAGGGGGGGCCTGGCTACACCTTC. Translation: CASSVEGGPGYTF.

The chain recombines TRBV19 with TRBJ1-4; 10 nucleotides line up with TRBD1. This CDR3 region has 16 residues. Germline V CDR1 and CDR2: LNHDA, SQIVND (reference sequence). The trim removed 5 bases at V and 7 bases at J, leaving 10 bases unmatched. The CDR3 sequence is CASSPRDRGRREKLFF. DNA for the CDR3: TGTGCCAGTAGTCCCCGAGACAGGGGGCGACGTGAAAAACTGTTTTTT.

The chain recombines TRBV6-5 with TRBJ2-7, with a tentative D call TRBD2 (6 bases). The germline gives CDR1 MNHEY, CDR2 SVGAGI. This CDR3 has 14 residues. V gave up 6 bases and J gave up 3 bases, with 15 bases separating them. This chain's CDR3 is CASRLTSLDYEQYF. The CDR3 DNA is TGTGCCAGCAGACTGACTAGTCTAGACTACGAGCAGTACTTC.